Presented here are 19 T cell receptor beta chains from one specimen sequenced in a study of vaccination and CD4 T cells after COVID-19. Antigens of these TCRs are unknown. The treatment is: roughly ten-day PBMC culture with coronavirus spike peptide pools or control peptides (ViraFEST assay). Once obtained from cultured CD4+ T cells, the DNA was sequenced using the Oncomine TCR Beta short-read assay. TCRdb reprocessed the PCR reads with MiXCR, giving one entry per CDR3 protein. In the table there are approximately 11,000 distinct CDR3 sequences, roughly three fifths of which are singletons. Source material: CD4+ T cells from blood, cultured in vitro. These receptors were taken from a human donor who had recovered from COVID-19.

This clonotype was observed once. The chain carries TRBV10-3 and TRBJ1-2, with D hard to call. The CDR3 runs 15 residues. The ends were cut back, 6 bases at V and 6 bases at J, with 20 bases in the middle. Germline V gene lookup returns CDR1 ENHRY and CDR2 SYGVKD. The CDR3 DNA reads TGTGCCATCAGCTTTGCAAGTTCGGGGTTAGATGGCTACACCTTC. Translating it yields CAISFASSGLDGYTF.

This clonotype was observed a handful of times. This chain joins TRBV19 and TRBJ2-1, with 7 positions matching TRBD2. The length of the CDR3 is 16 residues. With V trimmed by 3 bases and J by 3 bases, 8 bases remained unmatched. From germline, CDR1 is LNHDA and CDR2 SQIVND (reference sequence). The CDR3 region is CASSMERSGIYNEQFF. The DNA for the CDR3 is TGTGCCAGTAGTATGGAAAGAAGCGGGATCTACAATGAGCAGTTCTTC.

The rearrangement links TRBV20-1 to TRBJ2-5, with 8 bases lining up with TRBD2. CDR3 size: 19 residues. CDR1 DFQATT and CDR2 SNEGSKA come from the germline V gene (reference sequence). The V gene end was trimmed by 0 bases and the J gene end by 1 base; junction bases not matched to a gene: 16. CDR3: CSARDWGVSAGGRQETQYF. DNA of the CDR3: TGCAGTGCTAGAGATTGGGGGGTTTCGGCGGGAGGCCGCCAAGAGACCCAGTACTTC.

The rearrangement uses TRBV20-1 and TRBJ1-1, with TRBD1 identical over 9 bases. The V gene's germline CDR1 is DFQATT and CDR2 SNEGSKA (reference sequence). CDR3 size: 14 residues. With 6 bases clipped from V and 3 bases from J, the junction kept 8 bases outside the gene matches. CDR3 sequence: CSAGLQGAYTEAFF. CDR3 in DNA: TGCAGTGCGGGCTTACAGGGGGCTTACACTGAAGCTTTCTTT.

The chain joins TRBV2 to TRBJ2-3; tentatively, D is TRBD2 (6 bases). Trimming stripped 3 bases from V and 5 bases from J, with 6 bases between. CDR1 and CDR2 from the germline V gene are SNHLY and FYNNEI. The length of the CDR3 is 12 residues. This chain's CDR3 is CASSEGGDTQYF. The CDR3 bases are TGTGCCAGCAGTGAGGGGGGAGATACGCAGTATTTT. The whole variable domain, filled in from reference TRBV2 and TRBJ2-3, reads EPEVTQTPSHQVTQMGQEVILRCVPISNHLYFYWYRQILGQKVEFLVSFYNNEISEKSEIFDDQFSVERPDGSNFTLKIRSTKLEDSAMYFCASSEGGDTQYFGPGTRLTVL.

This clonotype was seen only a few times. The V call is TRBV6-1, the J call TRBJ1-1, with a weak D call TRBD1 (6 bases). Trimming removed 5 bases from V and 5 bases from J, with 21 bases in between. Looked up from germline, CDR1 is MNHNS and CDR2 is SASEGT. This CDR3 contains 16 residues. For the CDR3, the DNA is TGTGCCAGCAGTAGTGCAGCGGGGGCGGGAGGGACTGAAGCTTTCTTT. The encoded protein is CASSSAAGAGGTEAFF.

The chain joins TRBV6-1 to TRBJ2-7; 14 nucleotides agree with TRBD2. Per germline, CDR1 MNHNS and CDR2 SASEGT. Unmatched junction bases numbered 3, after V lost 3 bases and J lost 5 bases. This CDR3 has 15 residues. As DNA, the CDR3 is TGTGCCAGCAGTGAGGGACTAGCGGGAGTCCACGAGCAGTACTTC. Translating gives CASSEGLAGVHEQYF.

This clonotype was counted a few times. This chain links TRBV6-1 with TRBJ2-5; no reliable D call. The ends were cut back, 0 bases at V and 5 bases at J, with 13 bases in the middle. Germline CDR1 reads MNHNS; CDR2 reads SASEGT. The CDR3 extends over 15 amino acids. CDR3 residues: CASSEALSGWETQYF. The CDR3 bases are TGTGCCAGCAGTGAAGCCCTATCGGGCTGGGAGACCCAGTACTTC.

This rearrangement joins TRBV7-9 to TRBJ1-1, with D unresolved. With 7 bases removed from V and 4 bases from J, the gap between germline ends came to 16 bases. This CDR3 comprises 14 residues. The V gene's germline CDR1 is SEHNR and CDR2 FQNEAQ (reference sequence). The CDR3 protein is CASTVRGVGTEAFF. The CDR3 DNA reads TGTGCCAGCACCGTTCGGGGAGTGGGCACTGAAGCTTTCTTT.

In this sample, this clonotype turned up a few times. The gene calls are TRBV29-1 and TRBJ2-5; 11 positions agree with TRBD2. CDR1 and CDR2 (germline): SQVTM, ANQGSEA. This CDR3 has 13 amino acids. The V and J ends lost 6 bases and 2 bases, in that order; junction bases with no gene match: 2. The CDR3 sequence is CSVRLAGQETQYF. DNA of the CDR3: TGCAGCGTAAGACTAGCGGGACAAGAGACCCAGTACTTC.

The chain is built from TRBV30 and TRBJ2-5; possible D gene TRBD2, 5 bases. Germline-derived CDR1 and CDR2 are GTSNPN and SVGIG (reference sequence). The CDR3 sequence is 13 residues long. V was shortened by 0 bases and J by 7 bases, with 12 bases between the two germline ends. The chain's CDR3 is CAWSVTGSGTQYF. DNA for the CDR3: TGTGCCTGGAGTGTAACGGGCAGCGGGACCCAGTACTTC.

The V and J genes are TRBV5-1 and TRBJ2-3; 9 bases are a match to TRBD2. V dropped 0 bases and J dropped 2; count of bases not matched to a gene: 4. CDR1 and CDR2 (germline): SGHRS, YFSETQ. This CDR3 spans 16 amino acids. In DNA form, the CDR3 reads TGCGCCAGCAGCTTGGGACTAGCGGTTGACACAGATACGCAGTATTTT. Its translation: CASSLGLAVDTDTQYF.

V is TRBV6-5 and J is TRBJ1-1; D unclear. The germline V and J ends were trimmed by 0 bases and 0 bases, with 8 bases remaining between them. CDR3 length: 15 residues. Germline V CDR1 and CDR2: MNHEY, SVGAGI. In DNA, the CDR3 is TGTGCCAGCAGTTACTCATCCGGGGTGAACACTGAAGCTTTCTTT. Translating gives CASSYSSGVNTEAFF.

This clonotype was observed a handful of times. V gene TRBV7-9 combines with J gene TRBJ1-1; 7 nucleotides match TRBD1. V dropped 2 bases and J dropped 6; count of bases not matched to a gene: 3. This CDR3 is built from 13 residues. Germline V gene sequence: CDR1 SEHNR, CDR2 FQNEAQ (reference sequence). This chain's CDR3 is CASSLTGEAEAFF. The CDR3 DNA sequence: TGTGCCAGCAGCTTAACAGGGGAGGCTGAAGCTTTCTTT.

This rearrangement joins TRBV7-9 to TRBJ2-5, with D unclear. Trimming took 5 bases from V and 5 from J, leaving 15 bases between them. The length of the CDR3 is 14 residues. Per germline, CDR1 SEHNR and CDR2 FQNEAQ (reference sequence). The CDR3 nucleotides read TGTGCCAGCAGCCGTAATCTGGGGATCGAGACCCAGTACTTC. Its translation is CASSRNLGIETQYF.

The chain combines TRBV20-1 with TRBJ2-2; either TRBD1 or TRBD2 may supply D (6 bases each). Germline V gene lookup returns CDR1 DFQATT and CDR2 SNEGSKA (reference sequence). The CDR3 is made up of 17 amino acids. Trimming pared 6 bases from V and 1 base from J, leaving 21 bases between. CDR3 coding DNA: TGCAGTGCCCATCCGGGTTTCGGGGGCAGGAACACCGGGGAGCTGTTTTTT. Translated, it gives CSAHPGFGGRNTGELFF.

This clonotype is large within its sample. This chain connects TRBV20-1 to TRBJ2-4; 7 nucleotides match TRBD2. The ends lost 6 bases at V and 0 bases at J; junction bases unmatched: 5. CDR1 and CDR2 (germline): DFQATT, SNEGSKA (reference sequence). The CDR3 contains 14 residues. The CDR3: CSADSGRAKNIQYF. The CDR3 bases are TGCAGTGCCGATAGCGGGCGAGCCAAAAACATTCAGTACTTC.

This chain joins TRBV18 and TRBJ1-5, with D tentatively TRBD1 (6 bases). From germline, CDR1 is KGHSH and CDR2 LQKENI. The length of the CDR3 is 16 residues. With 2 bases removed from V and 1 base from J, the gap between germline ends came to 12 bases. The CDR3 DNA reads TGTGCCAGCTCACCATTACAGGGAAAGAGCAATCAGCCCCAGCATTTT. Translated, it gives CASSPLQGKSNQPQHF.

This sequence joins TRBV12-3 or TRBV12-4 and TRBJ2-7; tentatively, D is TRBD2 (6 bases). The CDR3 extends over 15 amino acids. Trimming removed 5 bases at V and 0 bases at J, with 14 bases between. Written as DNA, the CDR3 is TGTGCCAGCAGTACATCTGGGGGGAGCTCCTACGAGCAGTACTTC. This sequence encodes CASSTSGGSSYEQYF.